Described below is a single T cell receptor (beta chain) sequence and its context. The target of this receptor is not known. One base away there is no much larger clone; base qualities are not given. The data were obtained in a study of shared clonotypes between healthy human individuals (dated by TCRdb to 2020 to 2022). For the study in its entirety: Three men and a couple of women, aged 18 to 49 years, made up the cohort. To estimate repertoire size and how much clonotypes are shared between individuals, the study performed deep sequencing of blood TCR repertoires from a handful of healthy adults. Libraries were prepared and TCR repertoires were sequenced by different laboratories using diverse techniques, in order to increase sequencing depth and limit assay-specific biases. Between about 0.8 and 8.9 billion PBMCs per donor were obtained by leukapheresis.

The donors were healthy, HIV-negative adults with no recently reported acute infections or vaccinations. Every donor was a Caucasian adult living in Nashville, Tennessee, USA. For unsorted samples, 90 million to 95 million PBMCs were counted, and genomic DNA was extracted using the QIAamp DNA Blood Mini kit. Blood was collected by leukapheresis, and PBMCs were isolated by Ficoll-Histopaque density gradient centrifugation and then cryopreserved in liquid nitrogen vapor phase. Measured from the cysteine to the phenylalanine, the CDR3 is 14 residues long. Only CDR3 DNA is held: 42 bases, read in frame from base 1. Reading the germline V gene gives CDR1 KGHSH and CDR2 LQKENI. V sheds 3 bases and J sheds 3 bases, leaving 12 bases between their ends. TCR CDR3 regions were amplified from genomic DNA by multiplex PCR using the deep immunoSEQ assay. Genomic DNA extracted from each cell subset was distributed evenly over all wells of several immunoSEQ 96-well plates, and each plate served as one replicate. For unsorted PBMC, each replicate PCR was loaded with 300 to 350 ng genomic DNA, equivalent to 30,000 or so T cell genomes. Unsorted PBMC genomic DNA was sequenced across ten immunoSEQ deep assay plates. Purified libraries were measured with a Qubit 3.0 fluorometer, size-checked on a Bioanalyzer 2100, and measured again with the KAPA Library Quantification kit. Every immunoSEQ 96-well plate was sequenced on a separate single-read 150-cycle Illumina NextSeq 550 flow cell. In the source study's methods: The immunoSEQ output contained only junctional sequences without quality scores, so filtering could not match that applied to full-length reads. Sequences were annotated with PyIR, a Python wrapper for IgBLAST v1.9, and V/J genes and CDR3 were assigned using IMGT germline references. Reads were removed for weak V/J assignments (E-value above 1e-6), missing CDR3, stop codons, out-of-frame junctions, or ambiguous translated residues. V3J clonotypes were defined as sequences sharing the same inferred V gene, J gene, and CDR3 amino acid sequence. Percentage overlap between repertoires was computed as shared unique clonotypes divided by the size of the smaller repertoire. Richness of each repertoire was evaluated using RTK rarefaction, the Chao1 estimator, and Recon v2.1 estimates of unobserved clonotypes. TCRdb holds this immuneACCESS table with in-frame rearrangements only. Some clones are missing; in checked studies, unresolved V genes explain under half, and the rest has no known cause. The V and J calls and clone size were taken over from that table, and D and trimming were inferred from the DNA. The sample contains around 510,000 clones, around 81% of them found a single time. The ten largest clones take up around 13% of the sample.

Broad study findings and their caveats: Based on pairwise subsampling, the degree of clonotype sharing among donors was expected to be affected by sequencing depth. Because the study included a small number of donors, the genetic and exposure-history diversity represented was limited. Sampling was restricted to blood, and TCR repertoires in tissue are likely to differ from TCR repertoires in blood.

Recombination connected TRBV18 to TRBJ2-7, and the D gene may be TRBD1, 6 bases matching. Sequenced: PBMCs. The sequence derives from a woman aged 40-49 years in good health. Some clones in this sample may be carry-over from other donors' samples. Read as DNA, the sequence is TGTGCCAGCTCACCGGAAGGACAGCTCTACGAGCAGTACTTC. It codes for CASSPEGQLYEQYF.